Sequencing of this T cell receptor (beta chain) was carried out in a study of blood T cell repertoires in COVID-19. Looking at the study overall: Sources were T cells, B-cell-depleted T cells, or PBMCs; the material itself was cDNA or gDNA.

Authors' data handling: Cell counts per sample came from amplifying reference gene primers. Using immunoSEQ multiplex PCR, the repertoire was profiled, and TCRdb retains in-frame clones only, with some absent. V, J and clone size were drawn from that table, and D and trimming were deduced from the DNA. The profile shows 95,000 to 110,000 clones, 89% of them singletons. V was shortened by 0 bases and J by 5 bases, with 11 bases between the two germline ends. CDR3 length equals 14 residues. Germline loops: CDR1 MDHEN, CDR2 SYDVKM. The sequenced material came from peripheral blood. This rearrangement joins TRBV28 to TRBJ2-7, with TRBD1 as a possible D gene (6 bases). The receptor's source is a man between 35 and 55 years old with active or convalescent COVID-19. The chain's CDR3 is CASSLWDSGHEQYF. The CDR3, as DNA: TGTGCCAGCAGTTTATGGGACAGTGGCCACGAGCAGTACTTC. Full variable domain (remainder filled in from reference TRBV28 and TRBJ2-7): DVKVTQSSRYLVKRTGEKVFLECVQDMDHENMFWYRQDPGLGLRLIYFSYDVKMKEKGDIPEGYSVSREKKERFSLILESASTNQTSMYLCASSLWDSGHEQYFGPGTRLTVT.